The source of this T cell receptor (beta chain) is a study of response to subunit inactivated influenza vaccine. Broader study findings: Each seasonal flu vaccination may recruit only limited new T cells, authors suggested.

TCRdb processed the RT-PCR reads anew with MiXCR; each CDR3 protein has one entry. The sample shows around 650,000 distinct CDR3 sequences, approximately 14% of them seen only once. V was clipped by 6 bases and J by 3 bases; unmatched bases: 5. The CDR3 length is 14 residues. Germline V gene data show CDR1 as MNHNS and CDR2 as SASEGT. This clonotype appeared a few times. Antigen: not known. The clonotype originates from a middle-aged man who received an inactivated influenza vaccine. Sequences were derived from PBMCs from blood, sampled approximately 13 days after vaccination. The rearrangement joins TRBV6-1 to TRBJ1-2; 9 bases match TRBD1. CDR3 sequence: CASRRQGVDYGYTF. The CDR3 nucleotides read TGTGCCAGCAGACGACAGGGGGTGGACTATGGCTACACCTTC.